What follows are 19 T cell receptor beta chains derived from one specimen sequenced in a study of beta chain features in type 1 diabetes. Since all of the isolated RNA was reverse transcribed, expressed TCRB transcripts were what got sequenced. Assay: immunoSEQ multiplex PCR; the TCRdb copy retains only in-frame clones and omits some. Of 600,000 to 700,000 clones listed, 13% are singletons. General study results and limits: A moderate, significant TCRB CDR3 shortening appeared in type 1 diabetes across four CD4+ subsets.

For these receptors, no antigen is known. The sequencing input was naive CD4+ T cells from blood. These receptors all come from a man younger than 30 with type 1 diabetes.

This clone was counted only a few times. The chain joins TRBV11-3 to TRBJ2-3, with 8 bases matching TRBD1. The germline V gene encodes CDR1 SGHNT and CDR2 YENEEA. J gave up 1 base and V 5 bases, and 2 bases lay outside the gene matches. The CDR3 loop spans 14 amino acids. The DNA of the CDR3 is TGTGCCAGCAGCCTGACAGGGGGCACAGATACGCAGTATTTT. Translating it yields CASSLTGGTDTQYF.

V gene TRBV4-1 combines with J gene TRBJ2-4; a possible D gene is TRBD1 (6 bases). The germline V gene encodes CDR1 MGHRA and CDR2 YSYEKL. The CDR3 is 15 amino acids. Trimming pared 4 bases from V and 9 bases from J, leaving 19 bases between. CDR3 sequence: CASSPPGQSLGIQYF. CDR3 nucleotide sequence: TGCGCCAGCAGCCCGCCGGGACAATCCTTGGGCATTCAGTACTTC.

This clone came up a few times. The chain uses TRBV7-8 and TRBJ2-1, with a weak D call TRBD1 (6 bases). The V end was cut by 1 base, the J end by 8 bases, with 12 bases between. Germline values: CDR1 SGHVS, CDR2 FQNEAQ. The CDR3 runs to 14 residues. Here the CDR3 DNA reads TGTGCCAGCAGCTTAGGGTTTTCAGGGGATGAGCAGTTCTTC. Translation gives CASSLGFSGDEQFF. Full variable domain (rest looked up from reference TRBV7-8 and TRBJ2-1): GAGVSQSPRYKVAKRGQDVALRCDPISGHVSLFWYQQALGQGPEFLTYFQNEAQLDKSGLPSDRFFAERPEGSVSTLKIQRTQQEDSAVYLCASSLGFSGDEQFFGPGTRLTVL.

This clone showed up just a few times. This specimen includes other DNA sequences encoding the same CDR3. The chain is built from TRBV19 and TRBJ2-5, with 7 bases fitting TRBD1. Trimming cost V 6 bases and J 5 bases; bases outside gene matches: 6. The CDR3 covers 13 residues. The germline gives CDR1 LNHDA, CDR2 SQIVND (reference sequence). Written as DNA, the CDR3 is TGTGCCAGTAGGAAGGGGGCTGTGGAGACCCAGTACTTC. This encodes CASRKGAVETQYF.

CDR3 region: CASRDRNTGELFF. CDR3 DNA sequence: TGTGCCAGCAGGGACAGGAACACCGGGGAGCTGTTTTTT. V is TRBV6-1 and J is TRBJ2-2, with D perhaps TRBD1 (6 bases). The CDR3 runs 13 residues. Germline V gene data show CDR1 as MNHNS and CDR2 as SASEGT. V shed 6 bases and J shed 1 base, with 6 bases lying between them.

The genes are TRBV6-5 and TRBJ2-7; perhaps TRBD2 as D (6 bases). Trimming left V 6 bases short and J 2 bases short, with 14 bases between. The CDR3 extends over 14 amino acids. CDR1 and CDR2 from the germline V gene are MNHEY and SVGAGI. CDR3 coding DNA: TGTGCCAGCAGGAGGCTGGAGGGACCCTACGAGCAGTACTTC. This translates into CASRRLEGPYEQYF.

The table lists this clone with a few counts. The rearrangement joins TRBV5-1 to TRBJ2-1; D perhaps matches TRBD1 (6 bases). CDR3 length equals 15 residues. The V and J ends lost 2 bases and 12 bases respectively, with 21 bases between them. The germline CDR1 and CDR2 sequences are SGHRS and YFSETQ. CDR3 residues: CASSFSIGTFTSQFF. The DNA of the CDR3 is TGCGCCAGCAGCTTTAGTATCGGGACATTTACATCGCAGTTCTTC.

The chain recombines TRBV19 with TRBJ1-4; D gene ambiguous. The CDR3 runs to 15 residues. Germline V gene lookup returns CDR1 LNHDA and CDR2 SQIVND (reference sequence). The V end lost 5 bases, the J end lost 0 bases, and 10 bases lay between the germline ends. The CDR3 sequence: CASSLGIPTNEKLFF. As DNA, the CDR3 is TGTGCCAGTAGTTTAGGGATTCCAACTAATGAAAAACTGTTTTTT.

There are a few counts of this clone. This sample also contains other DNA sequences that code for the same CDR3. This chain joins TRBV30 and TRBJ1-1, with 8 bases that match TRBD1. The CDR3 totals 12 residues. Trimming at V came to 5 bases and at J to 10 bases, leaving 9 bases not matched to a gene. Germline CDR1 GTSNPN, CDR2 SVGIG (reference sequence). The CDR3 bases are TGTGCCTGGTCGATCCAGGGGGCCGGAGCTTTCTTT. It codes for CAWSIQGAGAFF.

The chain links TRBV15 to TRBJ1-1; D may be TRBD1 (5 bases). Trimming cost V 0 bases and J 9 bases, with 14 bases left between them. The CDR3 is 14 residues long. CDR1 is LNHNV, CDR2 YYDKDF, per germline (reference sequence). CDR3 in DNA: TGTGCCACCAGCAGAGAAAGTTGGGGGAGACAAGCTTTCTTT. This translates into CATSRESWGRQAFF.

This clone was observed a handful of times. This chain joins TRBV9 and TRBJ1-2; D may be TRBD1 (5 bases). V gave up 0 bases and J gave up 8 bases, with 17 bases separating them. Germline CDR1 and CDR2: SGDLS and YYNGEE. The CDR3 loop spans 15 amino acids. The chain's CDR3 is CASSVGVASGEGYTF. CDR3 bases: TGTGCCAGCAGCGTAGGGGTGGCCTCGGGGGAAGGCTACACCTTC. The variable domain in full, with the rest retrieved from reference TRBV9 and TRBJ1-2, is DSGVTQTPKHLITATGQRVTLRCSPRSGDLSVYWYQQSLDQGLQFLIQYYNGEERAKGNILERFSAQQFPDLHSELNLSSLELGDSALYFCASSVGVASGEGYTFGSGTRLTVV.

As to this clone: The same CDR3 arises from other DNA sequences in this sample as well. The chain couples TRBV6-5 to TRBJ2-3; D is undetermined. V was shortened by 2 bases and J by 1 base, with 4 bases between the two germline ends. The germline V gene has CDR1 MNHEY and CDR2 SVGAGI. The CDR3 runs to 13 residues. CDR3 amino acids: CASSYGGTDTQYF. Written as DNA, the CDR3 is TGTGCCAGCAGTTACGGGGGCACAGATACGCAGTATTTT.

In this sample, this clone turned up a few times. The CDR3 DNA sequence: TGTGCCAGCAGCTTTTTGGCAGGGGCGGGGGAGCAGTACTTC. Translation: CASSFLAGAGEQYF. This chain uses TRBV11-2 with TRBJ2-7, with D perhaps being TRBD1 or TRBD2 (6 bases each). The CDR3 length is 14 residues. Trimming removed 3 bases from V and 7 bases from J, with 16 bases in between. Germline assignment: CDR1 SGHAT and CDR2 FQNNGV.

Only a few counts were recorded for this clone. This rearrangement joins TRBV9 to TRBJ2-7; a possible D gene is TRBD1 (5 bases). The germline V and J ends were trimmed by 4 bases and 2 bases, with 19 bases remaining between them. CDR3 length equals 16 residues. CDR1 is SGDLS and CDR2 is YYNGEE in the germline V gene. For the CDR3, the DNA is TGTGCCAGCAGCCCCATATCAGAAGTGGGGCCCTACGAGCAGTACTTC. Translation: CASSPISEVGPYEQYF.

This clone was recorded a few times. The chain employs TRBV4-1 and TRBJ1-2; D call uncertain. V shed 0 bases and J shed 6 bases, with 8 bases lying between them. Germline V CDR1 and CDR2: MGHRA, YSYEKL. The CDR3 runs 13 residues. The CDR3 nucleotides are TGCGCCAGCAGCCAAGATCGACTAAATGGCTACACCTTC. Protein sequence: CASSQDRLNGYTF.

The V gene is TRBV2, the J gene TRBJ2-5; D uncertain. This CDR3 has 12 residues. The germline V gene encodes CDR1 SNHLY and CDR2 FYNNEI. The V end was cut by 8 bases, the J end by 5 bases, with 12 bases between. CDR3 sequence reads: CASARLLETQYF. CDR3 sequence (DNA): TGTGCCAGCGCCCGACTGTTGGAGACCCAGTACTTC.

The rearrangement links TRBV28 to TRBJ1-5; D might be TRBD1 (6 bases). This CDR3 has 14 residues. V was cut by 5 bases and J by 1 base, with 9 bases left in between. CDR1 and CDR2 (germline): MDHEN, SYDVKM. CDR3 coding DNA: TGTGCCAGCAGTAGGGGGTTCAGCAATCAGCCCCAGCATTTT. This translates into CASSRGFSNQPQHF.

This chain joins TRBV2 and TRBJ2-5; 9 positions agree with TRBD1. The CDR3 loop spans 14 amino acids. V shed 6 bases, J shed 4 bases, and the junction held 6 bases outside the gene matches. In germline, CDR1 is SNHLY, CDR2 FYNNEI. CDR3 amino acids: CASRQTGGTETQYF. CDR3 DNA: TGTGCCAGCAGGCAGACAGGGGGGACAGAGACCCAGTACTTC.

The gene calls are TRBV29-1 and TRBJ1-1, with D unresolved. Germline CDR1 and CDR2: SQVTM and ANQGSEA. V lost 7 bases and J lost 4, with 10 bases in between. This CDR3 has 11 residues. CDR3 sequence (DNA): TGCAGCGGGACGGACTCCACTGAAGCTTTCTTT. Amino acids: CSGTDSTEAFF.